This is a list of T cell receptor beta chains from one sample in a study of graft-versus-host responses after intestinal transplantation. Sequencing used immunoSEQ multiplex PCR; TCRdb keeps in-frame clones, though not all of them. The top ten clones hold roughly 0.7% of a sample with about 80,000 clones, around 92% of them seen once. The specimen comprised PBMCs, sampled 98 days after intestinal transplantation. The receptor source for this set is a human patient who received an intestinal transplant, so some T cells may come from the graft donor. Both conserved end residues are trimmed from each CDR3. D genes are given only for firm matches. The size entry is marked missing in some rows and otherwise reads once, few, many or a size class.

TRBV5-1	.	TRBJ2-1	TRBD1	ASSLGTRDRDANEQF
TRBV10-1	.	TRBJ2-3	TRBD2	ASSESSGSTDTQY
TRBV5-1	.	TRBJ1-2	.	ASSLLKPGRDFYGYT
TRBV4-2	.	TRBJ2-5	.	ASSQGRPPWETQY
TRBV5-6	.	TRBJ1-1	.	ASSFAGTGDTEAF
TRBV5-1	.	TRBJ2-5	.	ASSAASFQETQY
TRBV30	.	TRBJ1-5	TRBD1	AWRTGDQPQH
TRBV11-2	.	TRBJ2-7	.	ASSLGHVSYEQY
TRBV30	.	TRBJ1-2	TRBD1	AWSSTGQHYGYT
TRBV4-1	.	TRBJ2-1	TRBD2	ASSQGALAGAYNEQF
TRBV7-3	.	TRBJ2-7	TRBD2	ASSPAAGGAYEQY
TRBV7-9	.	TRBJ1-2	.	ASSREWGGDYGYT
TRBV18	.	TRBJ1-1	TRBD1	ASSPRTGGEYTEAF
TRBV28	.	TRBJ1-1	.	ASSPGTSSSPNTEAF
TRBV7-9	.	TRBJ1-2	.	ASSLAEAANYGYT
TRBV11-2	.	TRBJ2-5	.	ASSLSGAGQETQY
TRBV10-2	.	TRBJ1-1	.	ASSDNDLNTEAF
TRBV6-4	few	TRBJ2-3	TRBD2	ASSDSSGADTQY
TRBV28	.	.	.	ASSFPGRRTYEQY
TRBV15	.	TRBJ2-7	.	ATNSRGAEYEQY
TRBV9	.	TRBJ2-5	TRBD1	ASSVGGTGEETQY
TRBV14	.	TRBJ2-1	TRBD1	ASSQGTGYNEQF
TRBV6-5	.	TRBJ2-3	.	ASSYGGQDTQY
TRBV5-5	.	TRBJ1-5	TRBD1	ASSSGQVNQPQH
TRBV30	.	TRBJ1-1	.	AWSLPHSEAF
TRBV2	once	TRBJ1-5	TRBD1	ASSDPGGGRGKRNQPQH
TRBV11-2	.	TRBJ2-1	TRBD2	ASSSGLAGYNEQF
TRBV6-5	.	TRBJ2-1	.	ASSYGRTPPNEQF
TRBV19	few	TRBJ1-1	.	ASSMTRNTEAF
TRBV7-3	.	TRBJ2-2	.	ASSFNFLTGELF
TRBV6-1	few	TRBJ2-7	.	ASSAAYEQY
TRBV11-1	once	TRBJ1-1	.	ASRARRTDTEAF
TRBV6-1	.	TRBJ2-6	TRBD1	ASSDDRGVKGANVLT
TRBV27	.	TRBJ2-7	.	ASSLGPRAYEQY
TRBV6-1	.	TRBJ2-3	TRBD2	ASSEAGLAGDTDTQY
TRBV4-1	.	TRBJ2-1	TRBD2	ASSQDEASGSSYNEQF
TRBV5-4	.	TRBJ1-1	.	ASSWGGRALEAF
TRBV19	.	TRBJ2-3	TRBD1	ASSIDRTGFSTDTQY
TRBV6-4	few	TRBJ2-3	TRBD2	ASSPGTSETDTQY
TRBV7-9	.	TRBJ2-4	TRBD2	ASSLGLAMAGGSKNIQY
TRBV5-1	.	TRBJ2-2	TRBD1	ASSFAGGSGELF
TRBV5-6	.	TRBJ1-5	.	ASSLGQDNQPQH
TRBV5-1	.	TRBJ2-1	.	ASSLGQTYNEQF
TRBV1	.	TRBJ2-7	.	TSSQDGARTSDSYEQY
TRBV30	.	TRBJ2-5	.	AWRTGQVRETQY
TRBV7-8	.	TRBJ2-5	TRBD1	ASSFVQGTETQY
TRBV7-3	few	TRBJ1-6	.	ASIPTSPLH
TRBV6-6	.	TRBJ2-7	TRBD1	ASTLGQGGPYEQY
TRBV4-2	once	TRBJ2-5	.	ASSQDGRDSTTQY
TRBV13	once	TRBJ2-3	.	ASSVRTYTDTQY